The present T cell receptor (beta chain) was sequenced within a study of blood T cell repertoires in COVID-19. The wider study: Samples representing acute and convalescent COVID-19 were sourced from the United States, Italy and Spain. Sources were T cells, B-cell-depleted T cells, or PBMCs; the material itself was cDNA or gDNA.

This table comes from immunoSEQ multiplex PCR, and its TCRdb copy is limited to in-frame clones, with some not included. The sample holds hundreds of thousands of clones, more than 70% seen once. Per the germline V gene, CDR1 is SGHTA and CDR2 is FQGNSA. The CDR3 spans 16 residues. Between the trimmed V and J ends, which lost 5 bases and 0 bases, there was a span of 17 bases. The TCR was taken from a woman in her 50s who had recovered from COVID-19. The chain has TRBV7-2 and TRBJ2-7, with D perhaps TRBD2 (5 bases). Sequencing was performed on peripheral blood. CDR3 loop: CASSAQPGSSSYEQYF. CDR3 DNA: TGTGCCAGCAGCGCCCAGCCGGGGTCTAGCTCCTACGAGCAGTACTTC.